This T cell receptor (beta chain) was captured in a study of spatial heterogeneity in lung cancer. Study context: Alpha-chain sequences were consistently detected less often than beta-chain sequences. Overall study findings and caveats: Expanded alpha and beta TCR counts within tumors tracked tumor mutation counts.

This clonotype is labeled medium-sized. The target antigen is unknown. Germline V gene lookup returns CDR1 LNHDA and CDR2 SQIVND (reference sequence). The V gene end was trimmed by 5 bases and the J gene end by 5 bases; junction bases not matched to a gene: 4. This CDR3 is 13 amino acids long. TCRdb itself ran the 5' RACE reads through MiXCR, one entry per CDR3 protein. The top ten clones hold roughly 13% of a sample with thousands of distinct CDR3 sequences, 7% to 8.5% of them seen once. Stated time point: sample taken at primary tumor resection. The chain uses TRBV19 and TRBJ2-7; 9 nucleotides match TRBD1. This sequence was found in a male donor with early-stage non-small cell lung cancer. The material was lung tumor tissue, obtained at surgery. The CDR3: CASSPRTGDEQYF. The CDR3 region has the DNA TGTGCCAGTAGTCCCCGGACAGGGGACGAGCAGTACTTC.